The 21 T cell receptor beta chains in this list originate from one sample, sequenced in a study of technical replicates of blood from a handful of donors. Sequencing was performed with immunoSEQ multiplex PCR; in TCRdb, only in-frame clones are kept and a portion is missing. Of approximately 99,000 clones in the sample, 96% are singletons; the top ten hold roughly 0.33%. The source material was T cells isolated from PBMCs. The receptors come from a human donor in good health.

J is TRBJ2-7 and V is TRBV11-3; possibly TRBD1 for D (6 bases). Trimming left V 2 bases short and J 1 base short, with 12 bases between. The CDR3 totals 15 residues. The germline V gene encodes CDR1 SGHNT and CDR2 YENEEA. CDR3 bases: TGTGCCAGCAGCTTATCCGGTGACAGGTCCTACGAGCAGTACTTC. Encoded protein: CASSLSGDRSYEQYF.

The V gene is TRBV28, the J gene TRBJ1-1; D not certain. The V and J ends lost 7 bases and 0 bases respectively, with 6 bases between them. CDR1 is MDHEN, CDR2 SYDVKM, per germline. CDR3 length: 12 residues. The CDR3 region has the DNA TGTGCCAGCATTCAGATGAACACTGAAGCTTTCTTT. Translation: CASIQMNTEAFF.

The chain has TRBV6-5 and TRBJ1-3; unclear D gene. V was trimmed by 5 bases and J by 0 bases, leaving 8 bases between them. In germline, CDR1 is MNHEY, CDR2 SVGAGI. CDR3 length: 14 amino acids. CDR3 amino acids: CASSRVSSGNTIYF. The CDR3 nucleotides read TGTGCCAGCAGTCGTGTTTCCTCTGGAAACACCATATATTTT.

The chain couples TRBV5-1 to TRBJ2-7; weak D call: TRBD2 (5 bases). This CDR3 has 14 residues. V lost 0 bases and J lost 1, with 8 bases in between. CDR1 is SGHRS, CDR2 YFSETQ, per germline. The CDR3 region has the DNA TGCGCCAGCAGCTTGGACAGCGGTTCCTACGAGCAGTACTTC. It is translated as CASSLDSGSYEQYF.

This rearrangement joins TRBV25-1 to TRBJ2-5; maybe TRBD1 (6 bases). V was cut by 2 bases and J by 2 bases, with 12 bases left in between. The CDR3 has 15 amino acids. CDR1 is MGHDK, CDR2 SYGVNS, per germline. The CDR3 coding sequence is TGTGCCAGCAGTGAAATTTCAGGGGCTCAAGAGACCCAGTACTTC. Its protein is CASSEISGAQETQYF. Using reference TRBV25-1 and TRBJ2-5 for the parts outside the CDR3, the full variable domain is EADIYQTPRYLVIGTGKKITLECSQTMGHDKMYWYQQDPGMELHLIHYSYGVNSTEKGDLSSESTVSRIRTEHFPLTLESARPSHTSQYLCASSEISGAQETQYFGPGTRLLVL.

This clone was observed a handful of times. The chain combines TRBV6-5 with TRBJ1-1; unclear D gene. The germline V gene has CDR1 MNHEY and CDR2 SVGAGI. Trimming pared 8 bases from V and 0 bases from J, leaving 10 bases between. The CDR3 runs 13 residues. In nucleotides, the CDR3 is TGTGCCAGCGGAGTAAAGGTGAACACTGAAGCTTTCTTT. It yields the protein CASGVKVNTEAFF.

This chain joins TRBV6-5 and TRBJ2-2; TRBD2 aligns across 9 bases. The CDR3 loop spans 14 amino acids. Germline assignment: CDR1 MNHEY and CDR2 SVGAGI. J was trimmed by 6 bases and V by 6 bases; bases with no gene match: 5. The CDR3 nucleotides read TGTGCCAGCAGACTGCTAGCGGGGTCCGGGGAGCTGTTTTTT. As protein: CASRLLAGSGELFF.

This rearrangement joins TRBV5-1 to TRBJ1-2; D might be TRBD1 (6 bases). This CDR3 has 13 amino acids. Germline CDR1 and CDR2: SGHRS and YFSETQ. Between the trimmed V and J ends, which lost 4 bases and 2 bases, there was a span of 9 bases. The CDR3 DNA follows: TGCGCCAGCAGCCCGGACAGAAACTATGGCTACACCTTC. It translates to CASSPDRNYGYTF.

The chain has TRBV6-1 and TRBJ1-2; possibly TRBD1 for D (5 bases). The V end was cut by 1 base, the J end by 0 bases, with 18 bases between. This CDR3 spans 18 amino acids. Looked up from germline, CDR1 is MNHNS and CDR2 is SASEGT. CDR3 loop: CASSEVWTGVGTNYGYTF. DNA for the CDR3: TGTGCCAGCAGTGAAGTATGGACGGGGGTGGGAACTAACTATGGCTACACCTTC.

V and J are TRBV5-6 and TRBJ1-5; 7 positions match TRBD1. The CDR3 is 17 residues long. V was pared by 0 bases and J by 1 base, with 7 bases of the junction left unmatched. Germline V gene lookup returns CDR1 SGHDT and CDR2 YYEEEE. The chain's CDR3 is CASSLGDSRWSNQPQHF. The CDR3 DNA reads as TGTGCCAGCAGCTTGGGGGACAGCCGGTGGAGCAATCAGCCCCAGCATTTT.

V usage is TRBV29-1 and J usage is TRBJ2-7; 9 positions match TRBD1. This CDR3 is built from 15 residues. Germline trimming cut 5 bases from V and 2 bases from J; bases unmatched to any gene: 10. Germline V CDR1 and CDR2: SQVTM, ANQGSEA. CDR3 amino acids: CSVCDGTGTAYEQYF. For the CDR3, the DNA is TGCAGCGTTTGTGATGGGACAGGGACGGCCTACGAGCAGTACTTC.

V is TRBV5-8 and J is TRBJ2-5; maybe TRBD1 (6 bases). Germline loops: CDR1 SGHTS, CDR2 YDEGEE. The CDR3 has 13 amino acids. Trimming stripped 3 bases from V and 4 bases from J, with 10 bases between. The CDR3: CASSYGQLETQYF. The CDR3 region has the DNA TGTGCCAGCAGCTATGGACAGTTAGAGACCCAGTACTTC.

The V and J genes are TRBV30 and TRBJ1-3, with unresolved D. Per germline, CDR1 GTSNPN and CDR2 SVGIG (reference sequence). CDR3 length: 14 residues. Deletions cut 1 base from V and 2 bases from J, with 9 bases between. The CDR3 sequence is CAWSGTPAGNTIYF. The CDR3 region has the DNA TGTGCCTGGAGTGGCACACCCGCTGGAAACACCATATATTTT.

This clone was counted a single time. This sequence joins TRBV27 and TRBJ2-7; D is uncertain. The V gene lost 4 bases and the J gene lost 0 bases, with 7 bases spanning the gap. This CDR3 has 13 amino acids. Germline V gene sequence: CDR1 MNHEY, CDR2 SMNVEV (reference sequence). The CDR3 protein is CASSYVGSYEQYF. CDR3 sequence (DNA): TGTGCCAGCAGTTACGTCGGCTCCTACGAGCAGTACTTC.

V and J are TRBV2 and TRBJ2-7; TRBD1 matches at 8 bases. The CDR3 length is 14 residues. Germline lookup yields CDR1 SNHLY and CDR2 FYNNEI. Losses at the gene ends were 5 bases for V and 1 base for J; bases not matched to a gene: 4. The CDR3 DNA follows: TGTGCCAGCAGTCGGACAGGGAGATCCTACGAGCAGTACTTC. Its protein product is CASSRTGRSYEQYF.

The chain couples TRBV19 to TRBJ2-7, with D unclear. The ends were cut back, 5 bases at V and 0 bases at J, with 23 bases in the middle. The CDR3 sequence is 18 residues long. The germline V gene encodes CDR1 LNHDA and CDR2 SQIVND (reference sequence). The CDR3 sequence is CASSVVTSGYFPSYEQYF. Here the CDR3 DNA reads TGTGCCAGTAGTGTGGTTACATCAGGATACTTTCCCTCCTACGAGCAGTACTTC. The variable domain in full, completed from reference TRBV19 and TRBJ2-7, reads DGGITQSPKYLFRKEGQNVTLSCEQNLNHDAMYWYRQDPGQGLRLIYYSQIVNDFQKGDIAEGYSVSREKKESFPLTVTSAQKNPTAFYLCASSVVTSGYFPSYEQYFGPGTRLTVT.

The chain carries TRBV7-9 and TRBJ2-1; TRBD2 agrees at 12 bases. The CDR3 consists of 15 residues. Germline CDR1 reads SEHNR; CDR2 reads FQNEAQ (reference sequence). The V gene end was trimmed by 5 bases and the J gene end by 4 bases; junction bases not matched to a gene: 3. Here the CDR3 reads CASSATSGRYNEQFF. CDR3 coding DNA: TGTGCCAGCAGCGCAACTAGCGGGAGGTACAATGAGCAGTTCTTC.

V usage is TRBV28 and J usage is TRBJ2-3; 12 positions agree with TRBD2. Per germline, CDR1 MDHEN and CDR2 SYDVKM. The CDR3 consists of 16 residues. Losses at the gene ends were 1 base for V and 4 bases for J; bases not matched to a gene: 3. CDR3 residues: CASSLSSGRAADTQYF. The CDR3, as DNA: TGTGCCAGCAGTTTATCTAGCGGGAGGGCGGCAGATACGCAGTATTTT.

The J gene is TRBJ2-2, the V gene TRBV5-1; 14 bases are a match to TRBD2. This CDR3 is 17 amino acids long. V shed 5 bases, J shed 5 bases, and the junction held 8 bases outside the gene matches. Germline assignment: CDR1 SGHRS and CDR2 YFSETQ. CDR3 residues: CASRMGLAGVNTGELFF. As DNA, the CDR3 is TGCGCCAGCAGGATGGGACTAGCGGGAGTTAATACCGGGGAGCTGTTTTTT.

This chain connects TRBV19 to TRBJ2-2; possibly TRBD2 for D (6 bases). This CDR3 has 14 residues. V gave up 10 bases and J gave up 0 bases, with 12 bases separating them. Germline CDR1 LNHDA, CDR2 SQIVND (reference sequence). CDR3 sequence (DNA): TGTGCCACCCGGGACTTCGCGAACACCGGGGAGCTGTTTTTT. Encoded protein: CATRDFANTGELFF.

V and J are TRBV9 and TRBJ2-5, with TRBD2 identical over 7 bases. CDR1 and CDR2 from the germline V gene are SGDLS and YYNGEE. This CDR3 is 15 amino acids long. The junction had 9 bases not matched to a gene; V was cut back by 3 bases and J by 4 bases. The CDR3 protein is CASSAAGLGGETQYF. The CDR3 nucleotides read TGTGCCAGCAGCGCCGCCGGACTAGGCGGAGAGACCCAGTACTTC. The full variable domain, rest sourced from reference TRBV9 and TRBJ2-5, is DSGVTQTPKHLITATGQRVTLRCSPRSGDLSVYWYQQSLDQGLQFLIQYYNGEERAKGNILERFSAQQFPDLHSELNLSSLELGDSALYFCASSAAGLGGETQYFGPGTRLLVL.